The present entry profiles one T cell receptor beta chain with its context. Antigen specificity is unknown. This entry belongs to a study of CD4 T cells in relation to SARS-CoV-2 and coronaviruses. Sequencing was performed with immunoSEQ multiplex PCR; in TCRdb, only in-frame clones are kept and a portion is missing. Of 65,000 or so clones in the sample, 80% to 90% were seen once. CD4+ T cells from unexposed donors were obtained before the COVID-19 pandemic (2011-2018). Naive and memory CD4+ T cells were separated from cryopreserved PBMCs. Study-level points and caveats: According to naive versus memory sequencing, detected responses are memory recall, not newly primed.

The V end was cut by 3 bases, the J end by 3 bases, with 9 bases between. Per germline, CDR1 KGHSH and CDR2 LQKENI. CDR3 length: 13 amino acids. Sequencing used memory CD4+ T cells from PBMCs. This sequence originates from a human donor in good health. This rearrangement joins TRBV18 to TRBJ2-7; D gene uncertain. DNA of the CDR3: TGTGCCAGCTCACCGAACGCTTTCTACGAGCAGTACTTC. Protein: CASSPNAFYEQYF.